This TCR beta chain was profiled in a study of shared clonotypes between healthy human individuals (dated by TCRdb to 2020 to 2021). About the investigation overall: A couple of women and a few men aged 18 to 49 years were included in the cohort. To estimate repertoire size and how much clonotype sharing occurs between individuals, the study deeply sequenced the blood TCR repertoires of five or six healthy adults. For each donor, three plates each were used for CD4 naive and CD4 memory, two plates were used for CD8 naive, and one plate was used for CD8 memory. Each donor's leukapheresis produced roughly between roughly 0.94 and 9.5 billion PBMCs. To increase sequencing depth and limit assay-specific biases, different laboratories used diverse techniques to prepare libraries and sequence TCR repertoires. The paper's findings and limits, for the study overall: Sharing across several donors was observed for roughly 5% of naive CD4, 3.5% of naive CD8, 2.3% of memory CD4, and about 0.38% of memory CD8 clonotypes. Sampling was restricted to blood, and TCR repertoires in tissues likely differ from the TCR repertoires found in blood. The genetic and exposure-history diversity represented was limited by the small number of donors. Based on pairwise subsampling, the degree of clonotype sharing among donors was expected to be affected by sequencing depth. Naive subsets generally had larger estimated clonotype richness than memory subsets did. Compared with non-shared clonotypes, clonotypes shared by all four sorted-subset donors had higher generation probabilities. Incomplete sequencing was indicated by rarefaction of sorted-subset datasets, despite the large sequencing depth.

Using the deep immunoSEQ assay, multiplex PCR amplified TCR CDR3 regions from genomic DNA. Genomic DNA extracted from each cell subset was distributed evenly over all wells of several immunoSEQ 96-well plates, and each plate served as one replicate. For sorted subsets, roughly 200 ng of genomic DNA, equivalent to 30,000 or so T cell genomes, went into each replicate PCR. The purified libraries were quantified using a Qubit 3.0 fluorometer, sized with a Bioanalyzer 2100, and then quantified again using the KAPA Library Quantification kit. Every immunoSEQ 96-well plate was sequenced on a separate single-read 150-cycle Illumina NextSeq 550 flow cell. As for how the authors treated the data: Because only junctional sequences without quality scores were contained in the immunoSEQ output, filtering matching that applied to full-length reads could not be performed. To assign V/J genes and CDR3, sequences were annotated using PyIR, a Python wrapper for IgBLAST v1.9, with IMGT germline references. Any read was removed if the V/J assignment was weak (E-value above 1e-6), the CDR3 was missing, or the read contained stop codons, out-of-frame junctions, or ambiguous translated residues. V3J clonotypes were defined as sequences sharing an identical inferred V gene, J gene, and CDR3 amino acid sequence. The percentage overlap between two repertoires was calculated by dividing the number of shared unique clonotypes by the size of the smaller repertoire. Three approaches were used to assess repertoire richness: RTK rarefaction, the Chao1 estimator, and Recon v2.1 estimates of unobserved clonotypes. OLGA was used to compute generation probabilities for all TCRbeta clonotypes that the gDNA method yielded from several donors. TCRdb carries this immuneACCESS record with in-frame sequences only. Its versions omit some clonotypes, under half of them owing to an unresolved V gene in the studies checked, with the rest unexplained. For V, J and clone size, that table is used; D and trimming come from the DNA. The sample table records about 980,000 clones; 70% to 85% of these occur just once. The biggest ten clones account for about 1.5% of the sample.

The donors were healthy, HIV-negative adults who had no recently reported acute infections or vaccinations. Only Caucasian adults living in Nashville, Tennessee, USA were represented among the donors. CD4+ T cells were enriched by magnetic negative selection; naive cells were then positively selected on CD45RA, and the negative fraction formed the memory subset. After blood collection by leukapheresis, PBMCs were isolated using Ficoll-Histopaque density gradient centrifugation and then cryopreserved in the vapor phase of liquid nitrogen. Analytical flow cytometry was used to check the purity and quantity of each magnetically sorted T cell population. Genomic DNA was isolated from each sorted fraction and quantified by UV absorbance on a Nanodrop 2000c. On this clone: Its cognate antigen has yet to be identified. One base away there is no much larger clone; base qualities are not given.

The sequence was collected from a man aged 18 to 30 in good health. The specimen was memory CD4+ T cells sorted from blood. Explained via the paper, the cell subset or site label denotes: CD45RA-negative fraction.

The CDR3: CASSSQGLNTEAFF. The nucleotide sequence reads TGCGCCAGCAGCTCACAGGGGTTGAACACTGAAGCTTTCTTT. In this chain, TRBV5-1 is recombined with TRBJ1-1, with TRBD1 matching 7 junction bases. V lost 3 bases and J lost 0 bases, and the count of bases not matched to a germline gene is 2. Sequences SGHRS (CDR1) and YFSETQ (CDR2) are obtained from the germline V gene. The CDR3 measures 14 amino acids from cysteine to phenylalanine. Left in the record is the CDR3 DNA by itself, 42 bases read in frame from the first base.